The T cell receptor (beta chain) under discussion was sequenced for a study of blood T cell repertoires in COVID-19. In the study overall: Sites across the United States, Italy and Spain contributed samples from acute and convalescent COVID-19.

Original data processing: Reference gene primer amplification yielded estimated nucleated cell counts. Sequencing used immunoSEQ multiplex PCR; TCRdb keeps in-frame clones, though not all of them. That table gives V, J and clone size, and the DNA gave D and trimming. The table has roughly 250,000 clones, approximately 91% seen once. Categorization into cohorts depended on clinical history that participants reported. The germline CDR1 and CDR2 sequences are SGHKS and YYEKEE (reference sequence). The CDR3 runs to 14 residues. V lost 5 bases to trimming and J lost 4 bases, with 15 bases between them. This sequence originates from a woman aged 40 to 50 with acute COVID-19. The specimen sequenced was PBMCs or T cells enriched from blood (not recorded which). The chain links TRBV5-5 to TRBJ2-5, with unresolved D. The CDR3 nucleotides are TGTGCCAGCAGTTTCGACACTGCCATAGAGACCCAGTACTTC. Protein sequence: CASSFDTAIETQYF.